This T cell receptor (beta chain) was found in a study of response to subunit inactivated influenza vaccine. Overall study results and limits: The authors offered the suggestion that each seasonal influenza vaccination recruits few new T cells.

About this clonotype: As yet, its antigen is unknown.

The V gene lost 7 bases and the J gene lost 0 bases, with 9 bases spanning the gap. The CDR3 covers 14 residues. CDR1 and CDR2 from the germline V gene are ENHRY and SYGVKD. TCRdb independently ran MiXCR on the RT-PCR reads; one entry per CDR3 protein. The sample includes fewer than 700,000 distinct CDR3 sequences, under 15% seen only once; the top ten take around 13%. The source of this sequence is a man aged 50 or older who received an inactivated influenza vaccine. The starting material was PBMCs from blood, obtained roughly 47 days after vaccination. The chain is built from TRBV10-3 and TRBJ2-2; D gene uncertain. The CDR3 protein is CAIKSEANTGELFF. CDR3 DNA: TGTGCCATCAAATCGGAAGCGAACACCGGGGAGCTGTTTTTT.